Below, 29 T cell receptor beta chains from the same sample are listed, as sequenced in a study of cytomegalovirus exposure and HLA in healthy donors. This PCR relied on a set of 60 Vbeta primers and 13 Jbeta primers. The data were produced by immunoSEQ multiplex PCR, yet TCRdb's version contains in-frame clones alone and is incomplete. The table includes approximately 88,000 clones, roughly three quarters detected once. The specimen was PBMCs. All receptors derive from a male donor in good health and CMV-seronegative.

There are a few counts of this clone. This chain uses TRBV7-2 with TRBJ1-2, with 10 bases identical to TRBD1. Losses at the gene ends were 3 bases for V and 4 bases for J; bases not matched to a gene: 8. Per germline, CDR1 SGHTA and CDR2 FQGNSA. The CDR3 spans 16 residues. The CDR3 nucleotides read TGTGCCAGCAGCTTTATAAGGACAGGGGGGGGCTATGGCTACACCTTC. Its protein product is CASSFIRTGGGYGYTF.

The chain is built from TRBV21-1 and TRBJ2-3; TRBD2 is the table's D call and was not checked against the DNA. TRBV21-1 is flagged as a pseudogene. This CDR3 is 15 amino acids long. Written as DNA, the CDR3 is TGTGCCAGCAGAGTGAGGAGTGCTAGCACAGATACGCAGTATTTT. Protein product: CASRVRSASTDTQYF.

V gene TRBV5-5 combines with J gene TRBJ2-7, with D perhaps TRBD2 (5 bases). The CDR3 is made up of 15 amino acids. The germline gives CDR1 SGHKS, CDR2 YYEKEE (reference sequence). Between the trimmed V and J ends, which lost 4 bases and 5 bases, there was a span of 19 bases. CDR3 protein: CASSRRGATRDEQYF. The CDR3, as DNA: TGTGCCAGCAGCCGCCGGGGAGCGACGAGGGACGAGCAGTACTTC.

This clone was seen only a few times. The chain has TRBV28 and TRBJ1-6; TRBD1 matches 7 bases. This CDR3 has 15 amino acids. V was pared by 9 bases and J by 6 bases, with 11 bases of the junction left unmatched. Looked up from germline, CDR1 is MDHEN and CDR2 is SYDVKM. The DNA of the CDR3 is TGTGCCAGTAATCCGACAGGGCCCTCTAATTCACCCCTCCACTTT. It yields the protein CASNPTGPSNSPLHF.

The V call is TRBV21-1, the J call TRBJ1-2; the table's D call, TRBD1, was not checked against the DNA. TRBV21-1 corresponds to a pseudogene. There are 16 residues in the CDR3. CDR3 DNA sequence: TGTGCCAGCAGCAATCAGGATGAAGTTTTTAACTATGGCTACACCTTC. Translation: CASSNQDEVFNYGYTF.

This clone was detected only a few times. The chain uses TRBV6-4 and TRBJ2-1, with a possible D match to TRBD1 (6 bases). The germline gives CDR1 MRHNA, CDR2 SNTAGT. Trimming stripped 5 bases from V and 9 bases from J, with 20 bases between. The CDR3 runs 15 residues. The CDR3 loop reads CASSPLGQSNTEQFF. The CDR3 coding sequence is TGTGCCAGCAGTCCCCTCGGACAGTCGAATACTGAGCAGTTCTTC.

This clone was observed a single time. This chain links TRBV28 with TRBJ2-5, with TRBD1 identical over 7 bases. The J call is uncertain, as TRBJ2-7 better fits the DNA end. The length of the CDR3 is 13 residues. Germline loops: CDR1 MDHEN, CDR2 SYDVKM. The CDR3 DNA reads TGTGCCAGCAGGGGACAGATAGACTACGAGCAGTACTTC. The encoded protein is CASRGQIDYEQYF.

The chain employs TRBV6-6 and TRBJ2-3; no reliable D call. The CDR3 consists of 12 residues. Trimming took off 7 bases at V and 2 bases at J, with 7 bases between the two ends. CDR1 MNHNY and CDR2 SVGAGI come from the germline V gene (reference sequence). The CDR3 here is CASNPTTDTQYF. The CDR3, as DNA: TGTGCCAGCAATCCTACCACAGATACGCAGTATTTT.

The genes are TRBV9 and TRBJ1-6, with TRBD1 identical over 7 bases. Trimming removed 0 bases from V and 4 bases from J; junction bases left unmatched: 4. The CDR3 has 16 residues. Germline V gene data show CDR1 as SGDLS and CDR2 as YYNGEE. CDR3 loop: CASSVETGTYNSPLHF. In nucleotides, the CDR3 is TGTGCCAGCAGCGTAGAGACAGGGACATATAATTCACCCCTCCACTTT.

This clone was detected only a few times. The chain links TRBV7-8 to TRBJ2-5; TRBD2 matches at 8 bases. The CDR3 has 13 residues. V trimming: 1 base; J trimming: 5 bases; junction bases outside the gene matches: 0. Looked up from germline, CDR1 is SGHVS and CDR2 is FQNEAQ. This CDR3 reads CASSLGLAETQYF. CDR3 DNA: TGTGCCAGCAGCTTAGGACTAGCGGAGACCCAGTACTTC.

V gene TRBV7-9 combines with J gene TRBJ1-2, with D possibly matching TRBD1 (5 bases). Germline V gene lookup returns CDR1 SEHNR and CDR2 FQNEAQ (reference sequence). The ends were cut back, 3 bases at V and 8 bases at J, with 10 bases in the middle. The CDR3 sequence is 12 residues long. CDR3 DNA: TGTGCCAGCAGCTTTAGTAGGGGAGGCTACACCTTC. This encodes CASSFSRGGYTF.

The chain combines TRBV7-6 with TRBJ1-5; no firm D call. From germline, CDR1 is SGHVS and CDR2 FNYEAQ. Trimming removed 1 base from V and 6 bases from J, with 7 bases in between. The CDR3 extends over 13 amino acids. Here the CDR3 reads CASSLVEGQPQHF. CDR3 bases: TGTGCCAGCAGCTTAGTTGAGGGTCAGCCCCAGCATTTT. Combining the CDR3 with reference TRBV7-6 and TRBJ1-5 gives the whole variable domain GAGVSQSPRYKVTKRGQDVALRCDPISGHVSLYWYRQALGQGPEFLTYFNYEAQQDKSGLPNDRFSAERPEGSISTLTIQRTEQRDSAMYRCASSLVEGQPQHFGDGTRLSIL.

CDR3 sequence: CAWRDRMGSNQPQHF. The CDR3 DNA reads TGTGCCTGGAGAGACAGGATGGGTAGCAATCAGCCCCAGCATTTT. The chain recombines TRBV30 with TRBJ1-5; D is perhaps TRBD1 (6 bases). Germline V gene data show CDR1 as GTSNPN and CDR2 as SVGIG (reference sequence). The V end was cut by 3 bases, the J end by 0 bases, with 12 bases between. The length of the CDR3 is 15 residues.

The V call is TRBV4-3, the J call TRBJ1-5, with D unresolved. Trimming stripped 3 bases from V and 6 bases from J, with 9 bases between. There are 13 residues in the CDR3. Per the germline V gene, CDR1 is LGHNA and CDR2 is YSLEER. The CDR3 DNA follows: TGCGCCAGCAGCCAGGTCCTAGGTCAGCCCCAGCATTTT. Amino acid sequence: CASSQVLGQPQHF.

The V gene is TRBV5-4, the J gene TRBJ1-1; 7 bases line up with TRBD1. CDR3 size: 14 residues. From germline, CDR1 is SGHNT and CDR2 YYREEE (reference sequence). Trimming took 4 bases from V and 4 from J; bases not matched to a gene: 7. CDR3 sequence: CASSGTAPLTEAFF. The CDR3 region has the DNA TGTGCCAGCAGCGGGACAGCCCCACTCACTGAAGCTTTCTTT.

The rearrangement joins TRBV5-8 to TRBJ1-1; D call uncertain. V lost 2 bases and J lost 4, with 18 bases in between. CDR3 length: 16 amino acids. Germline V lookup: CDR1 SGHTS, CDR2 YDEGEE. CDR3 DNA: TGTGCCAGCAGCTTACGCCTGACACCGCGACGCACTGAAGCTTTCTTT. It is translated as CASSLRLTPRRTEAFF.

The chain has TRBV6-1 and TRBJ1-6, with D unclear. Germline lookup yields CDR1 MNHNS and CDR2 SASEGT. V was trimmed by 6 bases and J by 0 bases, leaving 9 bases between them. This CDR3 is 15 amino acids long. The CDR3 nucleotides are TGTGCCAGCAGGGGAGACTTCTCCTATAATTCACCCCTCCACTTT. As protein: CASRGDFSYNSPLHF.

CDR3 sequence: CASSQKGGGADGYTF. In DNA, the CDR3 is TGTGCCAGCAGCCAAAAGGGTGGGGGGGCCGATGGCTACACCTTC. The chain is built from TRBV14 and TRBJ1-2, with a possible D match to TRBD1 (6 bases). CDR1 and CDR2 from the germline V gene are SGHDN and FVKESK. This CDR3 is built from 15 residues. Trimming removed 2 bases at V and 6 bases at J, with 16 bases between.

The chain links TRBV9 to TRBJ2-7; D gene ambiguous. This CDR3 is 16 amino acids long. Germline V gene lookup returns CDR1 SGDLS and CDR2 YYNGEE. The V end lost 2 bases, the J end lost 2 bases, and 17 bases lay between the germline ends. Here the CDR3 reads CASSVEPFQRTYEQYF. The CDR3 DNA reads as TGTGCCAGCAGCGTCGAACCCTTTCAGCGAACCTACGAGCAGTACTTC.

The chain combines TRBV18 with TRBJ1-5; TRBD1 might be the D (6 bases). Trimming cost V 5 bases and J 3 bases, with 8 bases left between them. Per germline, CDR1 KGHSH and CDR2 LQKENI. This CDR3 comprises 13 residues. In nucleotides, the CDR3 is TGTGCCAGCTCAGGACAGTACAATCAGCCCCAGCATTTT. Translation gives CASSGQYNQPQHF.

There are a few counts of this clone. V is TRBV5-6 and J is TRBJ1-1, with 10 positions matching TRBD1. With 4 bases clipped from V and 4 bases from J, the junction kept 10 bases outside the gene matches. The CDR3 length is 16 residues. Per germline, CDR1 SGHDT and CDR2 YYEEEE. The CDR3 here is CASSVRDRGSTTEAFF. Here the CDR3 DNA reads TGTGCCAGCAGCGTCCGGGACAGGGGAAGTACCACTGAAGCTTTCTTT.

J is TRBJ2-5 and V is TRBV5-5, with 11 nucleotides matching TRBD1. Trimming at V came to 0 bases and at J to 5 bases, leaving 12 bases not matched to a gene. The CDR3 covers 18 residues. Germline CDR1 reads SGHKS; CDR2 reads YYEKEE (reference sequence). The CDR3 here is CASSLGPPDRGLGETQYF. The CDR3 DNA reads as TGTGCCAGCAGCTTGGGACCTCCGGACAGGGGGCTGGGGGAGACCCAGTACTTC.

To note about this clone: The final CDR3 position lacks the conserved phenylalanine or tryptophan, pointing to a likely read error. This chain links TRBV9 with TRBJ1-2; 8 bases agree with TRBD1. The V gene's germline CDR1 is SGDLS and CDR2 YYNGEE. Germline trimming cut 0 bases from V and 8 bases from J; bases unmatched to any gene: 6. This CDR3 has 14 residues. CDR3 sequence: CASSVGRQGKGYTS. The CDR3, as DNA: TGTGCCAGCAGCGTAGGTAGACAGGGGAAAGGCTACACCTCC.

The rearrangement links TRBV29-1 to TRBJ1-2, with 7 bases lining up with TRBD1. Germline CDR1 is SQVTM and CDR2 is ANQGSEA. The CDR3 spans 15 residues. V dropped 7 bases and J dropped 4; count of bases not matched to a gene: 15. CDR3 residues: CSARSFTGAGYGYTF. The CDR3 coding sequence is TGCAGCGCTCGTTCCTTTACAGGGGCTGGCTATGGCTACACCTTC.

J is TRBJ1-1 and V is TRBV14; 11 bases line up with TRBD1. Germline CDR1 SGHDN, CDR2 FVKESK. V gave up 1 base and J gave up 10 bases; unmatched junction bases: 2. The CDR3 consists of 13 residues. The CDR3 loop is CASSQVGTGGAFF. The CDR3 nucleotides read TGTGCCAGCAGCCAAGTCGGGACAGGGGGAGCTTTCTTT.

The V and J genes are TRBV11-3 and TRBJ1-6, with D tentatively TRBD1 (6 bases). The CDR3 consists of 15 residues. Germline values: CDR1 SGHNT, CDR2 YENEEA. Trimming left V 5 bases short and J 0 bases short, with 8 bases between. This chain's CDR3 is CASSQGSSYNSPLHF. CDR3 coding DNA: TGTGCCAGCAGCCAGGGGAGCTCCTATAATTCACCCCTCCACTTT. The full variable domain, completed using reference TRBV11-3 and TRBJ1-6, is EAGVVQSPRYKIIEKKQPVAFWCNPISGHNTLYWYLQNLGQGPELLIRYENEEAVDDSQLPKDRFSAERLKGVDSTLKIQPAELGDSAVYLCASSQGSSYNSPLHFGNGTRLTVT.

The chain recombines TRBV13 with TRBJ1-3; TRBD1 is a possible D gene (6 bases). This CDR3 spans 15 amino acids. Germline CDR1 PRHDT, CDR2 FYEKMQ (reference sequence). V was clipped by 5 bases and J by 0 bases, with 11 bases between them. In DNA, the CDR3 is TGTGCCAGCAGCCCCGACAGGAACTCTGGAAACACCATATATTTT. Protein sequence: CASSPDRNSGNTIYF. The whole variable domain, remainder taken from reference TRBV13 and TRBJ1-3, is AAGVIQSPRHLIKEKRETATLKCYPIPRHDTVYWYQQGPGQDPQFLISFYEKMQSDKGSIPDRFSAQQFSDYHSELNMSSLELGDSALYFCASSPDRNSGNTIYFGEGSWLTVV.

This clone was seen once. The chain is built from TRBV15 and TRBJ1-1; TRBD1 agrees at 10 bases. Germline assignment: CDR1 LNHNV and CDR2 YYDKDF (reference sequence). The V gene end was trimmed by 1 base and the J gene end by 5 bases; junction bases not matched to a gene: 4. This CDR3 spans 15 amino acids. The CDR3 region is CATSRVDRGDTEAFF. DNA for the CDR3: TGTGCCACCAGCAGAGTGGACAGGGGGGATACTGAAGCTTTCTTT.

The chain combines TRBV7-6 with TRBJ1-5; 8 bases align to TRBD1. In germline, CDR1 is SGHVS, CDR2 FNYEAQ. The V gene end was trimmed by 6 bases and the J gene end by 2 bases; junction bases not matched to a gene: 3. The CDR3 has 14 residues. The CDR3 coding sequence is TGTGCCAGCAGTCCAGGGGGCGGCAATCAGCCCCAGCATTTT. Protein sequence: CASSPGGGNQPQHF.